This TCR beta chain is from a study of shared clonotypes between healthy human individuals. Study results and limitations: Non-shared clonotypes were found to have lower generation probabilities than the clonotypes that were shared by all four of the sorted-subset donors.

This clone appeared a single time. What it binds is not known. Positive CCR7 selection of CD45RO-negative cells yielded the naive CD8 cells, and terminally differentiated effector memory CD45RA+ cells were excluded. Donors comprised only Caucasian adults living in Nashville, Tennessee. This CDR3 comprises 17 residues. The J segment lost 1 base and the V segment lost 0 bases, leaving 6 bases of the junction unmatched. Per the germline V gene, CDR1 is SGHDT and CDR2 is YYEEEE. Assay: immunoSEQ multiplex PCR; the TCRdb copy retains only in-frame clones and omits some. The sample consists of roughly 2,000,000 clones, about 95% of them appearing once.

The chain uses TRBV5-6 and TRBJ1-1; 10 bases line up with TRBD1. Material for sequencing was naive CD8+ T cells sorted from blood. The TCR sequence derives from a man younger than 35 in good health. Here the CDR3 reads CASSLGQGAPRNTEAFF. The CDR3 bases are TGTGCCAGCAGCTTGGGACAGGGGGCTCCCCGGAACACTGAAGCTTTCTTT.